Listed below are T cell receptor beta chains from one sample, sequenced in a study of blood T cell repertoires in COVID-19. Assay: immunoSEQ multiplex PCR; the TCRdb copy retains only in-frame clones and omits some. This table holds about 270,000 clones, approximately 89% found once. The sample comprised peripheral blood. The origin of the receptors is an older woman who had recovered from COVID-19. The CDR3 runs from the conserved cysteine through the conserved F or W. A D gene is named only where the DNA matches it firmly. Rows may omit the clone size; those that give it use once, few, many or a size class.

V gene	CDR3 length	clone size	D gene	J gene	CDR3 DNA	CDR3 protein
TRBV29-1	13	-	TRBD2	TRBJ2-5	TGCAGCGTTGTAGGCGGGGGACCGGAGACCCAGTACTTC	CSVVGGGPETQYF
TRBV28	14	many	TRBD1	TRBJ1-1	TGTGCCAGCAGTTCTAAGGGGGCAGGCACTGAAGCTTTCTTT	CASSSKGAGTEAFF
TRBV9	14	-	TRBD1	TRBJ1-4	TGTGCCAGCAGCAGCCGGACAGGGAGTGAAAAACTGTTTTTT	CASSSRTGSEKLFF
TRBV2	16	-	TRBD1	TRBJ1-1	TGTGCCAGCAGTGAATTTGGGGGACAGAGGAACACTGAAGCTTTCTTT	CASSEFGGQRNTEAFF
TRBV5-6	14	-	TRBD1	TRBJ2-7	TGTGCCAGCCTGCAAGGGACAGACTCCTACGAGCAGTACTTC	CASLQGTDSYEQYF
TRBV6-5	14	-	-	TRBJ1-2	TGTGCCAGCAGCTATGGGCAGGTCTCTAATGGCTACACCTTC	CASSYGQVSNGYTF
TRBV24-1	16	-	TRBD1	TRBJ2-1	TGTGCCACCAGTGATGGGACAGGGGGGGTCTACAATGAGCAGTTCTTC	CATSDGTGGVYNEQFF
TRBV6-5	14	-	-	TRBJ2-1	TGTGCCAGCAGCTGGGCAGGGTCCTACAATGAGCAGTTCTTC	CASSWAGSYNEQFF
TRBV18	16	-	TRBD1	TRBJ1-1	TGTGCCAGCTCACCTTTGATGGGACAGGGAAACACTGAAGCTTTCTTT	CASSPLMGQGNTEAFF
TRBV5-4	13	-	-	TRBJ2-7	TGTGCCAGCAAGCGGGCTAGTTCAGACGAGCAGTACTTC	CASKRASSDEQYF
TRBV9	15	-	-	TRBJ2-3	TGTGCCAGCAGCGTAGGTATAAGCCCCGCAGATACGCAGTATTTT	CASSVGISPADTQYF
TRBV19	16	-	TRBD2	TRBJ2-3	TGTGCCAGTAAACCCTTAGCGGGGCTACTCACAGATACGCAGTATTTT	CASKPLAGLLTDTQYF
TRBV10-2	14	-	-	TRBJ1-5	TGCGCCAGCTGCCCCACAGGGAACAATCAGCCCCAGCATTTT	CASCPTGNNQPQHF
TRBV5-4	11	-	TRBD1	TRBJ2-7	TGTGCCAGCGGAACAGGGGGCGAGCAGTACTTC	CASGTGGEQYF
TRBV6-5	14	-	-	TRBJ2-4	TGTGCCAGCACCCTGGAGGCAGCCAAAAACATTCAGTACTTC	CASTLEAAKNIQYF
TRBV18	14	-	TRBD1	TRBJ1-2	TGTGCCAGCTCAGGACAGGGGACTAACTATGGCTACACCTTC	CASSGQGTNYGYTF
TRBV2	11	-	-	TRBJ2-7	TGTGCCAGCGCCCAGTCCTACGAGCAGTACTTC	CASAQSYEQYF
TRBV7-8	15	-	-	TRBJ1-6	TGTGCCAGCAGCGGACCGGGACATTTTAATTCACCCCTCCACTTT	CASSGPGHFNSPLHF
TRBV18	16	-	-	TRBJ1-6	TGTGCCAGCTCGCCCAAAGATCACAGAAATAATTCACCCCTCCACTTT	CASSPKDHRNNSPLHF
TRBV19	15	-	TRBD1	TRBJ2-7	TGTGCCAGTAGTCCACAGGGGGGTTGGTCCTACGAGCAGTACTTC	CASSPQGGWSYEQYF
TRBV9	14	-	TRBD1	TRBJ1-5	TGTGCCAGCAGCGTAGGCACAGGGGGCCAGCCCCAGCATTTT	CASSVGTGGQPQHF
TRBV9	15	-	TRBD2	TRBJ2-1	TGTGCCAGCAGTTATAGCGGGGACCCTCCCAATGAGCAGTTCTTC	CASSYSGDPPNEQFF
TRBV5-4	14	-	TRBD1	TRBJ2-5	TGTGCCAGCAGCGACGGGACAGGTCAAGAGACCCAGTACTTC	CASSDGTGQETQYF
TRBV4-3	15	-	-	TRBJ1-6	TGCGCCAGCAGTTTAAGACTCCGAAACCCTTCACCCCTCCACTTT	CASSLRLRNPSPLHF
TRBV7-8	12	-	-	TRBJ2-3	TGTGCCAGCAGCTCCGTGTATTATACGCAGTATTTT	CASSSVYYTQYF
TRBV20-1	11	-	-	TRBJ1-4	TGCAGTGCGGGGGGTAATGAAAAACTGTTTTTT	CSAGGNEKLFF